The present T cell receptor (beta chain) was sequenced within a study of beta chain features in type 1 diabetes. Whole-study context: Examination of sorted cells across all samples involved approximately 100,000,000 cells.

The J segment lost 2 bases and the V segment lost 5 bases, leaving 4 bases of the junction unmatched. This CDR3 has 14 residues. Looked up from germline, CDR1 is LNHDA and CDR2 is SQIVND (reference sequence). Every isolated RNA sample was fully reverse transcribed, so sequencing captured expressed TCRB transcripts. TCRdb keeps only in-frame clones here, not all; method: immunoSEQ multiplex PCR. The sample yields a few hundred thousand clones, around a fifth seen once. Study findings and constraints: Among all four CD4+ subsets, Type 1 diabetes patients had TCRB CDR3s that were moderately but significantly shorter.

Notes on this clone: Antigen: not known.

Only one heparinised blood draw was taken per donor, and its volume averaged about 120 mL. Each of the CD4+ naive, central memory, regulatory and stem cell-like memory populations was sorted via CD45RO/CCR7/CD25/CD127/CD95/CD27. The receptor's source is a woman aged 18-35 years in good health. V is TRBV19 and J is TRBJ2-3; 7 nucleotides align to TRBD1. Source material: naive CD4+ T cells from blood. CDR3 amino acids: CASSSQGVTDTQYF. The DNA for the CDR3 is TGTGCCAGTAGTTCGCAGGGGGTCACAGATACGCAGTATTTT.